What follows are 7 T cell receptor beta chains derived from one specimen sequenced in a study of human T cells and chemical hapten exposure. TCRdb itself ran the 5' RACE reads through MiXCR, one entry per CDR3 protein. The profile shows some 150,000 distinct CDR3 sequences, about 4.3% of them singletons. The template was total RNA from unfractionated whole blood. Source of these receptors: a female donor in good health.

This clonotype was seen ten or more times. This rearrangement joins TRBV12-3 or TRBV12-4 to TRBJ1-2, with 7 positions matching TRBD1. V lost 1 base and J lost 3; bases outside the gene matches: 5. The CDR3 totals 15 residues. The CDR3 bases are TGTGCCAGCAGTTTAGTAGGGGGCCACCACTATGGCTACACCTTC. This translates into CASSLVGGHHYGYTF.

The chain employs TRBV7-9 and TRBJ2-7; possibly TRBD2 for D (5 bases). Trimming removed 1 base from V and 4 bases from J, with 5 bases in between. Per the germline V gene, CDR1 is SEHNR and CDR2 is FQNEAQ (reference sequence). This CDR3 has 12 residues. CDR3 DNA: TGTGCCAGCAGCTTAGGGAGGTACGAGCAGTACTTC. Amino acids: CASSLGRYEQYF.

This clonotype was found many times. CDR3 sequence (DNA): TGTGCCATCAGTGCTGTGGGGGGACTCATCAATTCACCCCTCCACTTT. As protein: CAISAVGGLINSPLHF. The J gene is TRBJ1-6, the V gene TRBV10-3; maybe TRBD1 (5 bases). Trimming took off 4 bases at V and 7 bases at J, with 17 bases between the two ends. The CDR3 covers 16 residues. CDR1 is ENHRY and CDR2 is SYGVKD in the germline V gene.

This clonotype was observed many times. This sequence joins TRBV19 and TRBJ2-7, with 11 bases identical to TRBD1. The CDR3 is 15 amino acids. Unmatched junction bases numbered 3, after V lost 3 bases and J lost 2 bases. Germline-derived CDR1 and CDR2 are LNHDA and SQIVND (reference sequence). The CDR3: CASSIRDRGTYEQYF. CDR3 nucleotide sequence: TGTGCCAGTAGTATTCGGGACAGGGGGACCTACGAGCAGTACTTC.

This clonotype has at least ten counts. The chain joins TRBV20-1 to TRBJ1-1; a weak D match, TRBD1 (5 bases). CDR3 length equals 11 residues. The germline gives CDR1 DFQATT, CDR2 SNEGSKA (reference sequence). V lost 5 bases and J lost 10, with 14 bases in between. The CDR3 loop reads CSAAGTPAAFF. As DNA, the CDR3 is TGCAGTGCTGCCGGGACGCCGGCAGCTTTCTTT.

On this clonotype itself: This may be a read error: a much more frequent sequence differs by one nucleotide. The V and J genes are TRBV20-1 and TRBJ1-2, with 8 positions matching TRBD1. CDR1 is DFQATT and CDR2 is SNEGSKA in the germline V gene (reference sequence). Losses at the gene ends were 7 bases for V and 12 bases for J; bases not matched to a gene: 13. The CDR3 totals 12 residues. This CDR3 is CSVSDRVGGDTF. Here the CDR3 DNA reads TGCAGTGTCTCGGACAGGGTTGGAGGCGACACCTTC.

At least ten counts were recorded for this clonotype. CDR3 sequence (DNA): TGTGCCAGCAGCCAAGATAAAAAGGGACAGGGGGCAAATAGCAATCAGCCCCAGCATTTT. It specifies CASSQDKKGQGANSNQPQHF. V is TRBV14 and J is TRBJ1-5; TRBD1 matches 12 bases. CDR1 SGHDN and CDR2 FVKESK come from the germline V gene. The CDR3 length is 20 residues. V was clipped by 0 bases and J by 0 bases; unmatched bases: 9.